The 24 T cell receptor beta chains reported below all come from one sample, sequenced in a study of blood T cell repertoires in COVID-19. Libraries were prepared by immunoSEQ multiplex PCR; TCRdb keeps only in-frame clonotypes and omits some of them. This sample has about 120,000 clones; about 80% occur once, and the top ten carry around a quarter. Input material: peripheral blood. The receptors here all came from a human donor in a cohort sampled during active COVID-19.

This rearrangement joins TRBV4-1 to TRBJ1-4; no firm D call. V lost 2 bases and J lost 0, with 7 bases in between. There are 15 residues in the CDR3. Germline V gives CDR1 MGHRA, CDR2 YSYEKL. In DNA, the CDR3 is TGCGCCAGCAGCCAATTTCAGGCAACTAATGAAAAACTGTTTTTT. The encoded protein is CASSQFQATNEKLFF.

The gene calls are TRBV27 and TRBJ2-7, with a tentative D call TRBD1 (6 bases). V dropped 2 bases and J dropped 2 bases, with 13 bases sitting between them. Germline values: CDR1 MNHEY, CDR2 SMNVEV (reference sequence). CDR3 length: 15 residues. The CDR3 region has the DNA TGTGCCAGCAGTTTAAGGACAGACGTCCCCTACGAGCAGTACTTC. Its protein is CASSLRTDVPYEQYF.

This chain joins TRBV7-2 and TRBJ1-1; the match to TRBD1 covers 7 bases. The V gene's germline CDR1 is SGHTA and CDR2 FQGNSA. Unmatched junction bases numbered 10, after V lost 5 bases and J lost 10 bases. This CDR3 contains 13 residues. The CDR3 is CASSLERGQAAFF. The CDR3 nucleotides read TGTGCCAGCAGCCTAGAGAGGGGGCAGGCAGCTTTCTTT.

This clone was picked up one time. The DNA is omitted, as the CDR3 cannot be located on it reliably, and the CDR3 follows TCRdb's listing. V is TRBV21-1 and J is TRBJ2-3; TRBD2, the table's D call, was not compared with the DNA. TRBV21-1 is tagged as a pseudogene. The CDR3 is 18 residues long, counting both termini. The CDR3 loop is CASSKGEEVAGGSDTQYF.

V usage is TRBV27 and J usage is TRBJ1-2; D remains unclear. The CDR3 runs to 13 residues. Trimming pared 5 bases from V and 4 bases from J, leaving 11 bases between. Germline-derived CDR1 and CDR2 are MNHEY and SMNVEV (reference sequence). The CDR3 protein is CASSRTFLYGYTF. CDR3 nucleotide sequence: TGTGCCAGCAGTAGGACTTTCCTCTATGGCTACACCTTC.

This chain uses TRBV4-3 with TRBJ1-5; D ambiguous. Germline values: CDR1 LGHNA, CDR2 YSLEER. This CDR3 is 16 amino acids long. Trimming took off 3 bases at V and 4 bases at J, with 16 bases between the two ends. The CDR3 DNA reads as TGCGCCAGCAGCCAGGAGTATGAAGGGAGTAATCAGCCCCAGCATTTT. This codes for CASSQEYEGSNQPQHF.

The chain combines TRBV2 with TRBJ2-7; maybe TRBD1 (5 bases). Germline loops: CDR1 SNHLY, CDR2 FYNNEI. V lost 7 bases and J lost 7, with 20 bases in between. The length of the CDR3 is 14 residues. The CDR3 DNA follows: TGTGCCAGCACCTTGATCCAGGGATCCGGGGAGCAGTACTTC. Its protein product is CASTLIQGSGEQYF.

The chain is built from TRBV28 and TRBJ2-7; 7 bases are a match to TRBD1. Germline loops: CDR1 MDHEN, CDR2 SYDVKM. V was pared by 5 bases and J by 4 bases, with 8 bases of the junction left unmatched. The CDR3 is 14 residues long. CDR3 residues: CASSPPRRGYEQYF. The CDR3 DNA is TGTGCCAGCAGTCCGCCCCGCAGGGGGTACGAGCAGTACTTC.

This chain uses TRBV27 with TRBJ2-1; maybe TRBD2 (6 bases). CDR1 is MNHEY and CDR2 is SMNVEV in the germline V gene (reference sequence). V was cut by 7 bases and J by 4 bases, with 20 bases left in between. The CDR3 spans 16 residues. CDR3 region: CASTRLGRGTYNEQFF. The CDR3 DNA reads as TGTGCCAGCACCCGCTTAGGGCGGGGAACGTACAATGAGCAGTTCTTC.

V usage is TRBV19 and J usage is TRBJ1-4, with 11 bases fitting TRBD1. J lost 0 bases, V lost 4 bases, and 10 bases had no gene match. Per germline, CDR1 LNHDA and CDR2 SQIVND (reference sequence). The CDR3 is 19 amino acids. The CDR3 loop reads CASSNYRDRGEATNEKLFF. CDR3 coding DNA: TGTGCCAGTAGTAACTACCGGGACAGGGGGGAGGCAACTAATGAAAAACTGTTTTTT.

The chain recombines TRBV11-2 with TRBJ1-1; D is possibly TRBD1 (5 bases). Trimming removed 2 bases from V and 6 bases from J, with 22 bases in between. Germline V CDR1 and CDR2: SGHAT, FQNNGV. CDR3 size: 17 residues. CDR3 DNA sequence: TGTGCCAGCAGCTTATGGAAGAGGGCGGGGCTGATCCCTGAAGCTTTCTTT. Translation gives CASSLWKRAGLIPEAFF.

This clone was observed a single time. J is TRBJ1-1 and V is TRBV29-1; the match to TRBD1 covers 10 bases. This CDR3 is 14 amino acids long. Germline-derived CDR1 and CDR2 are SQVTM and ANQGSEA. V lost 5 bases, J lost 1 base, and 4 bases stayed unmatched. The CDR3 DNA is TGCAGCGTTTCCGGGGACAGGGGGAACACTGAAGCTTTCTTT. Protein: CSVSGDRGNTEAFF.

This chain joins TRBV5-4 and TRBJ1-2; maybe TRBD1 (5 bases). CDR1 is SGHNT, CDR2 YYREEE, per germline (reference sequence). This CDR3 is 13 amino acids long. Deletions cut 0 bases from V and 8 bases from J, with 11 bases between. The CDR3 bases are TGTGCCAGCAGCTTGGAAGGGGCGCAAGGCTACACCTTC. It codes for CASSLEGAQGYTF.

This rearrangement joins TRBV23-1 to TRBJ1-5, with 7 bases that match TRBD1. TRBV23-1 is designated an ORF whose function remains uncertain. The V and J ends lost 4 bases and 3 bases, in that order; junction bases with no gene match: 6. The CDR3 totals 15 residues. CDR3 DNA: TGCGCCAGCAGTCCGGGACAGCTCACCAATCAGCCCCAGCATTTT. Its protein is CASSPGQLTNQPQHF.

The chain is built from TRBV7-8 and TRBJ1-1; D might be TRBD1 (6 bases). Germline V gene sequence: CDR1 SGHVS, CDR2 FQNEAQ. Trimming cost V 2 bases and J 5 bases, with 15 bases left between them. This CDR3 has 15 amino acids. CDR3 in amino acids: CASSLRSDSTTEAFF. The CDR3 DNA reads TGTGCCAGCAGCTTACGGTCGGACAGCACTACTGAAGCTTTCTTT.

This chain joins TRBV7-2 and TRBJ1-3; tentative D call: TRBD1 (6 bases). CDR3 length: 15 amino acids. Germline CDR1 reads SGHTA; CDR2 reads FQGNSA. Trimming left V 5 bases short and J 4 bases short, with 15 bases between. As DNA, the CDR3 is TGTGCCAGCAGCCCTCAAGGGGGACCGGGAAACACCATATATTTT. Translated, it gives CASSPQGGPGNTIYF.

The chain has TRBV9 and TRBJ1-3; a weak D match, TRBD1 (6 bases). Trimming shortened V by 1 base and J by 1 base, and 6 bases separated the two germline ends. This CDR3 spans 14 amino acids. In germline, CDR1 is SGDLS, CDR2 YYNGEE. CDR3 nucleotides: TGTGCCAGCAGCGTAAGGGGGTCTGGAAACACCATATATTTT. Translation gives CASSVRGSGNTIYF.

CDR3 loop: CASSLDSGRATGKNIQYF. Written as DNA, the CDR3 is TGTGCCAGCAGTTTAGATAGCGGGAGGGCCACGGGCAAAAACATTCAGTACTTC. The chain carries TRBV28 and TRBJ2-4; 11 nucleotides match TRBD2. This CDR3 region has 18 residues. With 2 bases clipped from V and 3 bases from J, the junction kept 9 bases outside the gene matches. From germline, CDR1 is MDHEN and CDR2 SYDVKM.

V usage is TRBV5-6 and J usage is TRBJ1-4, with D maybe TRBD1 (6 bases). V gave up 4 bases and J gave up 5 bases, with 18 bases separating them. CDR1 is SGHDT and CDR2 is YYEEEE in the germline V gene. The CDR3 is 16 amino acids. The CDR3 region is CASSRGQLTTNEKLFF. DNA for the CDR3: TGTGCCAGCAGCCGTGGACAGCTGACCACAAATGAAAAACTGTTTTTT. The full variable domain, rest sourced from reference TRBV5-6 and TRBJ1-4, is DAGVTQSPTHLIKTRGQQVTLRCSPKSGHDTVSWYQQALGQGPQFIFQYYEEEERQRGNFPDRFSGHQFPNYSSELNVNALLLGDSALYLCASSRGQLTTNEKLFFGSGTQLSVL.

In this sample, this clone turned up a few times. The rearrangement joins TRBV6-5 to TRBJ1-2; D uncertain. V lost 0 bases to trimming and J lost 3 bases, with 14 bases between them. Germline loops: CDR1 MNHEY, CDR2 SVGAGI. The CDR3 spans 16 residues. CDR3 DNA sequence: TGTGCCAGCAGTTACTCTCGCGGGTGGGATCACTATGGCTACACCTTC. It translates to CASSYSRGWDHYGYTF.

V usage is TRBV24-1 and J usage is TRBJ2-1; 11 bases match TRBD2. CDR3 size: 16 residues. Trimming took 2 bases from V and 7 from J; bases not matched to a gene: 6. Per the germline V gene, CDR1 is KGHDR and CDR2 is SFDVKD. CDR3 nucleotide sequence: TGTGCCACCAGTGATTCACTAGCGGGAGCGGGGAATGAGCAGTTCTTC. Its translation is CATSDSLAGAGNEQFF.

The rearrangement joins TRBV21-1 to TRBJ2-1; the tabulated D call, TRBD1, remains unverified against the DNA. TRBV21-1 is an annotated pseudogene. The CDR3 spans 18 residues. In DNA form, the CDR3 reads TGTGCCAGCAGCAAAACGGGACAGGCACGAAGCTCCTACAATGAGCAGTTCTTC. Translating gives CASSKTGQARSSYNEQFF.

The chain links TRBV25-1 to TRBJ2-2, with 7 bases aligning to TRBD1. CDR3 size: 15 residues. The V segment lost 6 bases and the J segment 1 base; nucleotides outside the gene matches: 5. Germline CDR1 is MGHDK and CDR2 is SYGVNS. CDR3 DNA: TGTGCCAGCAGGCCCAGACAGGGGAACACCGGGGAGCTGTTTTTT. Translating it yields CASRPRQGNTGELFF.

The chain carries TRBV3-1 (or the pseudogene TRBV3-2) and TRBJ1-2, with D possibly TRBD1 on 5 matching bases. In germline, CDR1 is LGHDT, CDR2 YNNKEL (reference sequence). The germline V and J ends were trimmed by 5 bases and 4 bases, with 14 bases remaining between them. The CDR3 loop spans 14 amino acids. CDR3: CASSVGGGGYGYTF. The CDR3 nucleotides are TGTGCCAGCAGCGTAGGCGGGGGAGGCTATGGCTACACCTTC.